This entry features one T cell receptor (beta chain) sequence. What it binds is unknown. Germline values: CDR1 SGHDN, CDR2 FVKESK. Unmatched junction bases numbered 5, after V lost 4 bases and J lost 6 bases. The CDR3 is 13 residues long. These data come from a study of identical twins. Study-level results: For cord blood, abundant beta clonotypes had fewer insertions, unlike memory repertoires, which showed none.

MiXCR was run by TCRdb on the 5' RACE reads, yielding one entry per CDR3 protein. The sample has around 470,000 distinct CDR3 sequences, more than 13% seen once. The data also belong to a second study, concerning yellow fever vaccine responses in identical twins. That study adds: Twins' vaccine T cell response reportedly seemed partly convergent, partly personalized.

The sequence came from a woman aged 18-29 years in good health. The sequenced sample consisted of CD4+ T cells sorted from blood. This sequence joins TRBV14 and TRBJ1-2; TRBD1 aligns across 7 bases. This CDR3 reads CASSPRQGNGYTF. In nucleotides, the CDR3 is TGTGCCAGCAGCCCCCGACAGGGTAATGGCTACACCTTC.